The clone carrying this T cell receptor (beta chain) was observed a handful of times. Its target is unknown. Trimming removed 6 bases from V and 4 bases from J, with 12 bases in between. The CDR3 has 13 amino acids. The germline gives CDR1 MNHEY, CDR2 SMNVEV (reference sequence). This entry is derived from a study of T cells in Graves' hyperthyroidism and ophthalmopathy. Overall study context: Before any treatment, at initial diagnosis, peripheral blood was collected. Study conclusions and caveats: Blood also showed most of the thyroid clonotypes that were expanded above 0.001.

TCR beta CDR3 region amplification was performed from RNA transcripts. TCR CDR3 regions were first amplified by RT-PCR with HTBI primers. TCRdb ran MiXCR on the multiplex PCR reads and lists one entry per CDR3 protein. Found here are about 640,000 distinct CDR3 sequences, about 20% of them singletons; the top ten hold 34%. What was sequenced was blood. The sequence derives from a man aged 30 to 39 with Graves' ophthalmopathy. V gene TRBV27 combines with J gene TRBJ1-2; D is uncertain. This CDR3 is CASSARVGYGYTF. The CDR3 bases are TGTGCCAGCAGCGCCCGGGTCGGCTATGGCTACACCTTC.